This is a list of T cell receptor beta chains from one sample in a study of technical replicates of blood from a few donors. Sequencing was performed with immunoSEQ multiplex PCR; in TCRdb, only in-frame clones are kept and a portion is missing. This sample carries roughly 50,000 clones, roughly 95% of them seen once, and the ten largest clones take 2.5% to 3.5%. The sample comprised PBMCs. The receptors were gathered from a human donor in good health. Some clones in this sample may be carry-over from other donors' samples. Both conserved end residues are part of each CDR3. A D gene is named only where the DNA matches it firmly. A clone size is listed for some rows: how often the clone was seen (once, few, many), or a class if it is expanded.

V	size	D	J	DNA	CDR3
TRBV7-2	-	-	TRBJ1-3	TGTGCCAGCAGCTTAGTCGCGGACAAAGGAAACACCATATATTTT	CASSLVADKGNTIYF
TRBV7-9	-	TRBD1	TRBJ2-3	TGTGCCAGCAGCTTAACCGGGACAGGGCCGTTTAGAGAAGGTGATACGCAGTATTTT	CASSLTGTGPFREGDTQYF
TRBV4-3	-	TRBD2	TRBJ2-5	TGCGCCAGCAGCCTCCTGGGGGGGGGAGCACAAGAGACCCAGTACTTC	CASSLLGGGAQETQYF
TRBV19	-	TRBD1	TRBJ1-2	TGTGCCAGCTTCAGGACAGGGCGCGGGGATGGCTACACCTTC	CASFRTGRGDGYTF
TRBV5-1	-	-	TRBJ1-6	TGCGCCAGCAGCCCTGGGGCATACCAGAGTAATTCACCCCTCCACTTT	CASSPGAYQSNSPLHF
TRBV2	-	TRBD2	TRBJ2-5	TGTGCCAGCAGTGAATCTAGCGGCGGTTGGACCCAGTACTTC	CASSESSGGWTQYF
TRBV29-1	-	TRBD1	TRBJ2-7	TGCAGCGGACAGGGGACCTCCTACGAGCAGTACTTC	CSGQGTSYEQYF
TRBV30	few	TRBD1	TRBJ1-1	TGTGCCTGGAGTGGGGACAGGGGGCATACTGAAGCTTTCTTT	CAWSGDRGHTEAFF
TRBV4-3	-	TRBD2	TRBJ2-5	TGCGCCAGCAGCCAAGCGGCTAGCGGGGGGAAAGAGACCCAGTACTTC	CASSQAASGGKETQYF
TRBV9	-	TRBD1	TRBJ2-5	TGTGCCAGCAGCGTAGCATTAGGACAGGGGTTTGAGACCCAGTACTTC	CASSVALGQGFETQYF
TRBV5-1	-	-	TRBJ2-7	TGCGCCAGCAGCCCGTCAACAACGGGGGAGCAGTACTTC	CASSPSTTGEQYF
TRBV29-1	-	-	TRBJ2-3	TGCAGCGTCGAAGCGGAGGGTTTTGGTACGCAGTATTTT	CSVEAEGFGTQYF
TRBV14	-	TRBD2	TRBJ2-5	TGTGCCAGCAGCGGACTAGCGGTAGAGACCCAGTACTTC	CASSGLAVETQYF
TRBV27	-	-	TRBJ1-2	TGTGCCAGCAGTACACTAGGACAGACTTCTCGCTATGGCTACACCTTC	CASSTLGQTSRYGYTF
TRBV30	-	-	TRBJ1-2	TGTGCCTGGTCCAGCGGGGGGGCCGCCTATGGCTACACCTTC	CAWSSGGAAYGYTF
TRBV7-9	once	-	TRBJ2-1	TGTGCCAGCAGCTTGGGCGGGTGGGATGAGCAGTTCTTC	CASSLGGWDEQFF
TRBV18	-	TRBD1	TRBJ2-7	TGTGCCAGCTCACCCGGGACAGGGTACTACGAGCAGTACTTC	CASSPGTGYYEQYF
TRBV21-1	once	-	TRBJ2-1	TGTGCCACCCGGACAGGGGGCTACAATGAGCAGTTCTTC	CATRTGGYNEQFF
TRBV4-3	-	-	TRBJ1-4	TGCGCCAGCAGCCAAGGTGGAGGGATCGGGACTAATGAAAAACTGTTTTTT	CASSQGGGIGTNEKLFF
TRBV5-1	-	TRBD2	TRBJ2-5	TGCGCCAGCAGCGCGGGGGGTAGGCAAGAGACCCAGTACTTC	CASSAGGRQETQYF
TRBV15	-	TRBD1	TRBJ2-5	TGTGCCACCAGCAGACAGGGGGCGCGGGGCGAGACCCAGTACTTC	CATSRQGARGETQYF
TRBV18	-	TRBD2	TRBJ2-2	TGTGCCAGCTCACCACCGCTAGCGGAGAACACCGGGGAGCTGTTTTTT	CASSPPLAENTGELFF
TRBV7-9	-	-	TRBJ1-1	TGTGCCAGCAGCCCCGCCGGGGACACTGAAGCTTTCTTT	CASSPAGDTEAFF
TRBV11-2	once	TRBD1	TRBJ2-5	TGTGCCAGCAGCAGAGACAGGGGCAGAGAGACCCAGTACTTC	CASSRDRGRETQYF
TRBV4-3	-	-	TRBJ1-2	TGCGCCAGCAGCCAAGATCATCAGGGCCTCTATGGCTACACCTTC	CASSQDHQGLYGYTF
TRBV7-2	-	-	TRBJ2-5	TGTGCCAGCAGCTTACTCCGAACCTATATGGAGACCCAGTACTTC	CASSLLRTYMETQYF
TRBV7-9	-	TRBD1	TRBJ1-5	TGTGCCAGCAGCTTAGGGACAGGGGGTAATCAGCCCCAGCATTTT	CASSLGTGGNQPQHF
TRBV19	-	-	TRBJ1-1	TGTGCCAGTAGTAGACGCCAACAGGGAGTGAACACTGAAGCTTTCTTT	CASSRRQQGVNTEAFF
TRBV4-1	once	-	TRBJ2-4	TGCGCCAGCAGCCAAGTAAGCAGGGGCAAAAACATTCAGTACTTC	CASSQVSRGKNIQYF
TRBV5-1	-	-	TRBJ1-3	TGCGCCAGCAGCCGAATGGGAGCCGACTCTGGAAACACCATATATTTT	CASSRMGADSGNTIYF
TRBV6-5	-	-	TRBJ2-2	TGTGCCAGCAGTTTAGGGGGAGCGGTCACCGGGGAGCTGTTTTTT	CASSLGGAVTGELFF
TRBV25-1	-	-	TRBJ1-2	TGTGCCAGCAGTGAAGGGTTGAGCAGGGCAAAGAGAGGCTACACCTTC	CASSEGLSRAKRGYTF
TRBV19	-	-	TRBJ1-1	TGTGCCAGTAGTATAGGTCAGGTCGAAGGTACTGAAGCTTTCTTT	CASSIGQVEGTEAFF
TRBV5-1	-	-	TRBJ2-7	TGCGCCAGCAGCCCGAAGGAGACGGCCGTCTACGAGCAGTACTTC	CASSPKETAVYEQYF
TRBV30	-	-	TRBJ1-2	TGTGCCTGGAGTAATTCAGGCTACACCTTC	CAWSNSGYTF
TRBV15	-	TRBD2	TRBJ2-2	TGTGCCGTTTTAAAAAGGAGCGGGAGGAACACCGGGGAGCTGTTTTTT	CAVLKRSGRNTGELFF
TRBV5-1	-	-	TRBJ2-3	TGCGCCAGCGGGCAGGGTAGGGCCTTCGGCACAGATACGCAGTATTTT	CASGQGRAFGTDTQYF
TRBV5-4	-	-	TRBJ1-2	TGTGCCAGCAGCCCTAGGCAGGGAACCAACTATGGCTACACCTTC	CASSPRQGTNYGYTF
TRBV7-8	-	-	TRBJ1-6	TGTGCCAGCAGCTTAGTCCCGCTAAATTCACCCCTCCACTTT	CASSLVPLNSPLHF
TRBV18	-	-	TRBJ2-4	TGTGCCAGCTCACAAGGCAGGGATGACATTCAGTACTTC	CASSQGRDDIQYF